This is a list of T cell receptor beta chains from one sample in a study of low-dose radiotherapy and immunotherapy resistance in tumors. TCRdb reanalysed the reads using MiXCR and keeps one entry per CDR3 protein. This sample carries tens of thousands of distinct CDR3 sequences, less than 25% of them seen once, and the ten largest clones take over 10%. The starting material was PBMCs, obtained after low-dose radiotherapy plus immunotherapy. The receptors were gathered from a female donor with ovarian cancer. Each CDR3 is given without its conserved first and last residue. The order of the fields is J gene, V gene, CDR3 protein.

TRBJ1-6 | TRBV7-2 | ASSLYPRQGIYNSPLH
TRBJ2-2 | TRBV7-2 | ASSLNWNTGELF
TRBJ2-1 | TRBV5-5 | ASSLWGGTYNEQF
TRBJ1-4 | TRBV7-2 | ASSLQGSNEKLF
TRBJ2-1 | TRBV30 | AWGGELSEQF
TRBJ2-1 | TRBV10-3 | AISEGGGRYNEQF
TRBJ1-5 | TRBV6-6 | ASSYGAGGQPQH
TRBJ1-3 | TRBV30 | AWSVGGLGNTIY
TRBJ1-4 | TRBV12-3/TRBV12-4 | ASSQTGGGEKLFF
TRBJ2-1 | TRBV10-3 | AILGGRPLDEQF
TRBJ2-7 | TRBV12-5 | ASGSVRDSYEQY
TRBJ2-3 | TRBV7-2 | ASSFTGEGTDTQY
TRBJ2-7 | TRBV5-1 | ASSAAVPGAHRDYEQY
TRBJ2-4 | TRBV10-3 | AIRNPGLPVQY
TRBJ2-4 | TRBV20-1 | SARDLGLAGGLFENIQY
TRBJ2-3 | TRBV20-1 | SAVPRNRGSPDTQY
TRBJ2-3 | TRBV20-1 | SARPSSQGWTDTQY
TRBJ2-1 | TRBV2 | ASSEGREQF
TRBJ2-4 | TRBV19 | ASSQRGTVALAKNIQY
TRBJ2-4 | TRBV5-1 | ASSLNQAKNIQY
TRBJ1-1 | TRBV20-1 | SGTGTGTEAF
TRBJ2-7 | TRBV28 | ASSLRQNYEQY
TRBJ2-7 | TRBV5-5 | ASSYAAGDEQY
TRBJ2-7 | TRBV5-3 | ASSPRDTPYEQY
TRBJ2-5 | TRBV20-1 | SARVVGGVTAKETQY
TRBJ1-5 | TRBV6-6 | ASSYDRDDQPQH
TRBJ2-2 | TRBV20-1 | SARVFRGARTGELF
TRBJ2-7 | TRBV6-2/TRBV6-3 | ASSYRDRIYEQY
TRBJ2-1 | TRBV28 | ASSTLGQGAGRF
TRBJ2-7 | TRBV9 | ASSVEAVPSYEQY
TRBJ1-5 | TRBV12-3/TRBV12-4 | ASSTQSSNQPQH
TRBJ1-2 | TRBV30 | AWRSGGTGYT
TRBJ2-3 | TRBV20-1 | SAPRGRTDTQY
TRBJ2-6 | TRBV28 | ASIGGDAGANVLT
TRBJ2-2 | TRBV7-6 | ASSPRGGNTGELF
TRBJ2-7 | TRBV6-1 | ASRRDGTPHEQY